These 11 T cell receptor beta chains share one sample of origin, sequenced in a study of blood T cell repertoires in COVID-19. Here immunoSEQ multiplex PCR was the method, and the copy in TCRdb shows in-frame clones only, minus some. Of 200,000 to 250,000 clones in the sample, 80% to 90% are singletons; the top ten hold approximately 2.8%. Sequenced material: PBMCs or T cells enriched from blood (not recorded which). The receptor source for this set is a woman in her twenties or thirties with acute COVID-19.

V is TRBV5-6 and J is TRBJ1-2; TRBD1 agrees at 8 bases. Germline trimming cut 0 bases from V and 4 bases from J; bases unmatched to any gene: 5. Germline CDR1 SGHDT, CDR2 YYEEEE. This CDR3 is built from 15 residues. The CDR3 DNA reads TGTGCCAGCAGCTTGGCCTTCAGGGGGCCCTATGGCTACACCTTC. It yields the protein CASSLAFRGPYGYTF.

V gene TRBV7-6 combines with J gene TRBJ1-6; TRBD1 matches at 8 bases. This CDR3 is 15 amino acids long. V lost 2 bases, J lost 4 bases, and 1 base stayed unmatched. The germline gives CDR1 SGHVS, CDR2 FNYEAQ. The CDR3 sequence is CASSLRQGYNSPLHF. CDR3 bases: TGTGCCAGCAGCTTAAGACAGGGGTATAATTCACCCCTCCACTTT.

The gene calls are TRBV24-1 and TRBJ1-1; D is uncertain. Germline CDR1 KGHDR, CDR2 SFDVKD. This CDR3 region has 19 residues. Trimming took 0 bases from V and 0 from J, leaving 19 bases between them. Written as DNA, the CDR3 is TGTGCCACCAGTGATTTGTGGCAAACCTCCGAAACGTTGAACACTGAAGCTTTCTTT. This gives the protein CATSDLWQTSETLNTEAFF.

The chain employs TRBV7-2 and TRBJ1-5, with 7 bases fitting TRBD1. The CDR3 runs 15 residues. CDR1 SGHTA and CDR2 FQGNSA come from the germline V gene. J was trimmed by 6 bases and V by 5 bases; bases with no gene match: 10. CDR3 sequence: CASSAYRGGLQPQHF. The CDR3 DNA reads as TGTGCCAGCAGCGCCTACAGGGGCGGTCTTCAGCCCCAGCATTTT.

The chain joins TRBV15 to TRBJ2-1; 7 bases line up with TRBD2. J was trimmed by 3 bases and V by 3 bases; bases with no gene match: 14. This CDR3 spans 18 amino acids. Germline values: CDR1 LNHNV, CDR2 YYDKDF (reference sequence). The CDR3: CATSRRIRRSGDYNEQFF. The CDR3 DNA follows: TGTGCCACCAGCAGGAGGATACGAAGGAGCGGGGACTACAATGAGCAGTTCTTC.

The rearrangement joins TRBV15 to TRBJ2-5, with D maybe TRBD1 (6 bases). Per germline, CDR1 LNHNV and CDR2 YYDKDF (reference sequence). The CDR3 totals 14 residues. Trimming removed 0 bases at V and 3 bases at J, with 8 bases between. CDR3 DNA sequence: TGTGCCACCAGCAGAGACGCAGGGGAAGAGACCCAGTACTTC. Translation: CATSRDAGEETQYF.

In this sample, this clone turned up a few times. CDR3 in amino acids: CASSLVGLYEKLFF. The CDR3 DNA is TGTGCCAGCAGCTTAGTGGGACTTTATGAAAAACTGTTTTTT. The chain carries TRBV11-2 and TRBJ1-4, with D tentatively TRBD1 (5 bases). Germline V gene sequence: CDR1 SGHAT, CDR2 FQNNGV. V lost 1 base and J lost 6, with 9 bases in between. The CDR3 is 14 residues long. The whole variable domain, remainder taken from reference TRBV11-2 and TRBJ1-4, is EAGVAQSPRYKIIEKRQSVAFWCNPISGHATLYWYQQILGQGPKLLIQFQNNGVVDDSQLPKDRFSAERLKGVDSTLKIQPAKLEDSAVYLCASSLVGLYEKLFFGSGTQLSVL.

This chain uses TRBV19 with TRBJ1-4, with D possibly matching TRBD1 (5 bases). There are 15 residues in the CDR3. From germline, CDR1 is LNHDA and CDR2 SQIVND (reference sequence). V was trimmed by 4 bases and J by 3 bases, leaving 12 bases between them. The CDR3 coding sequence is TGTGCCAGTAGTAAGCAGGGCATTGCTAATGAAAAACTGTTTTTT. This sequence encodes CASSKQGIANEKLFF.

This rearrangement joins TRBV7-2 to TRBJ2-5; 13 bases are shared with TRBD2. This CDR3 spans 15 amino acids. CDR1 is SGHTA and CDR2 is FQGNSA in the germline V gene. V lost 5 bases to trimming and J lost 2 bases; unmatched junction nucleotides: 2. The CDR3 protein is CASSALAGGQETQYF. CDR3 nucleotides: TGTGCCAGCAGCGCACTAGCGGGGGGGCAAGAGACCCAGTACTTC.

Only one count was recorded for this clone. The chain combines TRBV27 with TRBJ1-2; TRBD1 matches at 10 bases. CDR1 is MNHEY, CDR2 SMNVEV, per germline (reference sequence). V was clipped by 5 bases and J by 0 bases; unmatched bases: 6. The CDR3 runs 16 residues. In DNA form, the CDR3 reads TGTGCCAGCAGTCCGGGACAGGGGCGATCTAACTATGGCTACACCTTC. Its protein product is CASSPGQGRSNYGYTF.

This clone is a singleton in its sample. This rearrangement joins TRBV5-1 to TRBJ1-6; D is uncertain. The CDR3 loop spans 13 amino acids. Germline CDR1 SGHRS, CDR2 YFSETQ. V dropped 4 bases and J dropped 4 bases, with 6 bases sitting between them. The CDR3 protein is CASSRSYNSPLHF. CDR3 DNA sequence: TGCGCCAGCAGCCGGAGTTATAATTCACCCCTCCACTTT.